This section outlines one T cell receptor (beta chain) sequence together with its context. Its target is unknown. TCRdb's copy holds only in-frame clones and misses some; the assay was immunoSEQ multiplex PCR. The repertoire holds under 200,000 clones, with roughly 90% as singletons. Germline-derived CDR1 and CDR2 are MNHEY and SMNVEV (reference sequence). The CDR3 is 15 amino acids. Trimming removed 5 bases from V and 3 bases from J; junction bases left unmatched: 5. The source of the sample is a study of T cell responses to AZD1222 COVID-19 vaccine. Study results and limitations: Spike-specific TCR breadth rose after two AZD1222 doses, and depth rose as well. Every sample of the repertoires postdated the peak T cell response. Possibly, clonal diversity was underestimated; donors were largely white British and included more females.

The clonotype comes from an adult in good health. The gene calls are TRBV27 and TRBJ2-7; 12 bases are a match to TRBD2. This specimen consisted of peripheral blood, obtained on day 0 of AZD1222 vaccination. The CDR3 coding sequence is TGTGCCAGCAGTCTCGGACTAGCGGGGCTCTACGAGCAGTACTTC. The encoded protein is CASSLGLAGLYEQYF.